Given below is one TCR beta chain in context. Its antigen remains unidentified. One base away there is no much larger clone; base qualities are not given. This entry belongs to a study of blood T cells in healthy people across ages (dated by TCRdb to the mid-2010s). Concerning the study at large: Template switching captured roughly one uniquely barcoded TCR beta cDNA molecule per two T cells in model experiments. Age-related changes in TCR beta repertoire diversity were measured in the study by deep sequencing normalized with unique cDNA molecular identifiers. Four age groups were formed from the donors: young (average 16 years), middle-aged (approximately 42), aged (around 68) and long-lived (roughly 88). To avoid experimental bias, donors of different ages were randomly spread across the sequencing lanes. For two donors (one aged 18 to 30 and one aged 80 or older), the study analyzed two additional independent replicas of 1 million unique cDNA reads from the same blood draw. General findings and caveats noted by the study authors: Compared with the aged group, the long-lived group had more naive CD4+ T cells, fewer expanded clones and increased TCR diversity, suggesting age selection. As age increased, observed TCR beta diversity per million T cells dropped in a roughly linear way, and a significant reduction was already evident by age about 40. Donor CMV infection status was unknown, potentially confounding age-related changes in expanded clonotypes. Because profiling used bulk unsorted PBMCs, naive and antigen-experienced compartments could not be compared conclusively. A strong correlation was found between observed TCR beta diversity and the percentage of naive T cells measured by flow cytometry. Total diversity estimates from one million sequenced T cells were considered lower bounds and underestimates.

The library was generated by 5' RACE. The sequencer listed for this sample is Illumina HiSeq 2500. A second PCR of roughly 6 to 11 cycles was run with a J-beta primer mix and a sample-barcoded 5' primer. Each TCR beta cDNA molecule received a unique molecular identifier from a template-switch 5' adaptor carrying 12 random nucleotides. Each sample yielded at least 3 million CDR3-containing paired-end reads. The Mint cDNA synthesis kit, primed by a TRBC-specific oligonucleotide, was used to synthesize first-strand cDNA from all RNA. After uracil-DNA glycosylase treatment, a first 18-cycle PCR used universal primers M1SS and BC2_uni_R on all cDNA. Turning to the authors' computational methods: Each sample was normalized by randomly selecting 1 million high-quality reads, each carrying a distinct molecular identifier. Reads with shared molecular identifiers were discarded instead of being binned into consensus sequences. MiTCR, set to a Q25 quality threshold and the strictest error-elimination algorithm, was used for CDR3 identification, clonotype clustering and error correction. A nonparametric unseen species model using Euler transformation provided a lower-bound estimate of total TCR beta diversity. TCRdb reran the public reads through fastp at Q25 and MiXCR, keeping productive beta chains. Rows matching on CDR3 protein sequence are summarized as one entry with the most common DNA and genes. TCRdb, rather than the study authors, made the V and J calls. In all, the sample holds some 730,000 distinct CDR3 sequences, and 22% of those were seen once. 22% of the sample comes from the top ten.

The donors were a few dozen Caucasian individuals from Russia, aged roughly 6 to 100 years, who were systemically healthy. Each donor gave ten milliliters of peripheral blood, collected into EDTA-treated Vacutainer tubes. PBMCs were isolated by Ficoll-Paque density-gradient centrifugation, with at least 6 million obtained per sample. Trizol reagent was used to extract total RNA from the PBMCs, yielding at least 5 micrograms per sample. The percentages of naive CD45RAhigh/CD27high T cells were determined by flow cytometry on a PBMC aliquot from every donor. Trimming costs V 1 base and J 0 bases, and their ends lie 4 bases apart. Reading the germline V gene (reference sequence) gives CDR1 SEHNR and CDR2 FQNEAQ. The cysteine opens and the phenylalanine closes a CDR3 of 14 amino acids. Only the CDR3 part of the read is kept: 42 bases, read in frame from the first base.

This receptor was taken from a man in his 70s in good health. The sample consisted of blood. This receptor chain uses TRBV7-9 and TRBJ1-3; a confident D gene designation cannot be given. CDR3 reads: CASSLVTSGNTIYF. The base sequence is TGTGCCAGCAGCTTAGTAACCTCTGGAAACACCATATATTTT.